What follows are 20 T cell receptor beta chains derived from one specimen sequenced in a study of blood T cells in healthy people across ages. Together with a sample-barcoded 5' primer, a J-beta primer mix was included in a second PCR lasting about 7 to 11 cycles. TCRdb ran MiXCR on the 5' RACE reads and lists one entry per CDR3 protein. The sample lists 1.5 million to 2 million distinct CDR3 sequences; roughly 32% were seen once. The sample was blood. The receptors shown here come from a woman in her thirties in good health.

This clonotype was picked up a small number of times. J is TRBJ2-7 and V is TRBV13; D unclear. V lost 5 bases to trimming and J lost 2 bases, with 7 bases between them. The CDR3 extends over 12 amino acids. CDR1 PRHDT and CDR2 FYEKMQ come from the germline V gene (reference sequence). This CDR3 reads CASSASPYEQYF. CDR3 DNA sequence: TGTGCCAGCAGCGCCTCCCCCTACGAGCAGTACTTC.

J is TRBJ1-2 and V is TRBV7-2; a possible D gene is TRBD1 (5 bases). Trimming pared 2 bases from V and 7 bases from J, leaving 11 bases between. Germline loops: CDR1 SGHTA, CDR2 FQGNSA. CDR3 length: 13 residues. The CDR3 sequence: CASSLSTGRGYTF. The DNA for the CDR3 is TGTGCCAGCAGCTTATCTACAGGCCGTGGCTACACCTTC. Variable domain in full (rest from reference TRBV7-2 and TRBJ1-2): GAGVSQSPSNKVTEKGKDVELRCDPISGHTALYWYRQSLGQGLEFLIYFQGNSAPDKSGLPSDRFSAERTGGSVSTLTIQRTQQEDSAVYLCASSLSTGRGYTFGSGTRLTVV.

Points on this clonotype: A much larger clone differs by one base, so this may be a read error. This chain links TRBV6-6 with TRBJ2-7, with D unresolved. The V gene's germline CDR1 is MNHNY and CDR2 SVGAGI (reference sequence). The CDR3 contains 16 residues. Trimming took off 3 bases at V and 8 bases at J, with 23 bases between the two ends. CDR3 nucleotides: TGTGCCAGCAGTTATCGTTTGGCATGGCAGGTCCACAAGCAGTACTTC. Translation: CASSYRLAWQVHKQYF.

V and J are TRBV14 and TRBJ1-1, with 12 bases lining up with TRBD1. The V segment lost 4 bases and the J segment 4 bases; nucleotides outside the gene matches: 7. Germline loops: CDR1 SGHDN, CDR2 FVKESK. The length of the CDR3 is 16 residues. CDR3 amino acids: CASSLRDRGQSTEAFF. CDR3 in DNA: TGTGCCAGCAGCCTCCGGGACAGGGGGCAGAGCACTGAAGCTTTCTTT. The full variable domain, in which reference TRBV14 and TRBJ1-1 provide the parts outside the CDR3, is EAGVTQFPSHSVIEKGQTVTLRCDPISGHDNLYWYRRVMGKEIKFLLHFVKESKQDESGMPNNRFLAERTGGTYSTLKVQPAELEDSGVYFCASSLRDRGQSTEAFFGQGTRLTVV.

This clonotype came up a few times. J is TRBJ2-6 and V is TRBV28; either TRBD1 or TRBD2 may fit D (6 bases each). V was cut by 6 bases and J by 2 bases, with 8 bases left in between. Germline CDR1 and CDR2: MDHEN and SYDVKM. The CDR3 has 14 amino acids. CDR3 DNA sequence: TGTGCCAGCAGGGAGGGGGCTGGGGCCAACGTCCTGACTTTC. Translated: CASREGAGANVLTF.

This sequence joins TRBV10-3 and TRBJ2-5, with a possible D match to TRBD2 (6 bases). CDR1 ENHRY and CDR2 SYGVKD come from the germline V gene. V lost 10 bases and J lost 4, with 19 bases in between. The CDR3 is made up of 14 amino acids. The DNA for the CDR3 is TGTGCCACGTCTCCCCGGGACGGGAGAGAGACCCAGTACTTC. Residues: CATSPRDGRETQYF.

The chain joins TRBV19 to TRBJ2-7; D not certain. This CDR3 spans 13 amino acids. The ends were cut back, 9 bases at V and 3 bases at J, with 15 bases in the middle. CDR1 and CDR2 from the germline V gene are LNHDA and SQIVND (reference sequence). CDR3 sequence reads: CASTDPPDYEQYF. CDR3 nucleotide sequence: TGTGCCAGCACTGATCCACCAGACTACGAGCAGTACTTC. Variable domain in full (rest from reference TRBV19 and TRBJ2-7): DGGITQSPKYLFRKEGQNVTLSCEQNLNHDAMYWYRQDPGQGLRLIYYSQIVNDFQKGDIAEGYSVSREKKESFPLTVTSAQKNPTAFYLCASTDPPDYEQYFGPGTRLTVT.

This clonotype was found a few times. The CDR3 nucleotides read TGTGCCAGCAGCAAAGCGCTTTTCGGGGGTGGGGGCTACACCTTC. It encodes CASSKALFGGGGYTF. The chain employs TRBV21-1 and TRBJ1-2; whether TRBD1, the table's D call, matches the DNA was not checked. TRBV21-1 has pseudogene status. This CDR3 is 15 amino acids long.

CDR3 loop: CASTVSTENTYEQYF. Written as DNA, the CDR3 is TGTGCCAGCACAGTTTCAACGGAGAACACCTACGAGCAGTACTTC. The J gene is TRBJ2-7, the V gene TRBV28; D remains unclear. The CDR3 is made up of 15 amino acids. Per the germline V gene, CDR1 is MDHEN and CDR2 is SYDVKM. Trimming removed 7 bases at V and 2 bases at J, with 18 bases between.

DNA for the CDR3: TGTGCCAGCAGCCGACAGTTTAGCGGGCGGAAAAACAATGAGCAGTTCTTC. It is translated as CASSRQFSGRKNNEQFF. The V gene is TRBV11-2, the J gene TRBJ2-1; 7 bases line up with TRBD2. Germline V gene lookup returns CDR1 SGHAT and CDR2 FQNNGV. The CDR3 runs to 17 residues. J gave up 5 bases and V 5 bases, and 15 bases lay outside the gene matches.

This clonotype was found a few times. The rearrangement uses TRBV27 and TRBJ2-7, with D perhaps matching TRBD2 (7 bases). The CDR3 totals 14 residues. The V gene lost 8 bases and the J gene lost 3 bases, with 17 bases spanning the gap. Germline values: CDR1 MNHEY, CDR2 SMNVEV (reference sequence). CDR3 nucleotides: TGTGCCAGCCTACGGTGGGGGGGGCACTACGAGCAGTACTTC. Translating gives CASLRWGGHYEQYF.

This chain joins TRBV4-1 and TRBJ2-2; the D is unclear. V was pared by 5 bases and J by 5 bases, with 6 bases between. The CDR3 loop spans 12 amino acids. The germline V gene encodes CDR1 MGHRA and CDR2 YSYEKL. CDR3 protein: CASSIRTGELFF. The CDR3 bases are TGCGCCAGCAGCATTCGTACCGGGGAGCTGTTTTTT.

This clonotype was seen repeatedly, ten times or more. The rearrangement joins TRBV29-1 to TRBJ2-1; D is unclear. Germline-derived CDR1 and CDR2 are SQVTM and ANQGSEA. The ends were cut back, 7 bases at V and 4 bases at J, with 8 bases in the middle. The CDR3 has 11 amino acids. This CDR3 reads CSGTEYNEQFF. In DNA form, the CDR3 reads TGCAGCGGAACAGAGTACAATGAGCAGTTCTTC.

This clonotype was detected a few times. The chain recombines TRBV10-1 with TRBJ2-5; weak D call: TRBD2 (5 bases). The J call may be in error: the DNA end matches TRBJ2-7 better. This CDR3 spans 14 amino acids. CDR1 and CDR2 from the germline V gene are WNHNN and SYGVQD (reference sequence). The CDR3 region has the DNA TGCGCCAGCAGTCCCGGGGTCCTCATGGGCGAGCAGTACTTC. It encodes CASSPGVLMGEQYF.

With respect to this clonotype: Being one base from a much bigger clone, this may be a read error. The chain carries TRBV10-3 and TRBJ1-5, with D uncertain. Germline V CDR1 and CDR2: ENHRY, SYGVKD. The CDR3 is 13 residues long. CDR3 loop: CTISETHGQPQHF. CDR3 DNA: TGTACCATCAGTGAGACACATGGACAGCCCCAGCATTTT.

As regards this clonotype: It may be a read error: a sequence one base away is much more abundant. The V and J genes are TRBV2 and TRBJ2-3; TRBD2 aligns across 8 bases. Germline assignment: CDR1 SNHLY and CDR2 FYNNEI. The CDR3 totals 14 residues. V shed 4 bases and J 1 base; nucleotides not matched to a gene: 1. The CDR3 sequence is CASSVAGRTDTQYF. The CDR3 DNA reads as TGTGCCAGCAGTGTAGCGGGGCGCACAGATACGCAGTATTTT.

On this clonotype itself: At one of its ends the junction is not consistent with the germline gene, which may arise from a read error. V usage is TRBV3-1 and J usage is TRBJ2-7; possible D gene TRBD2, 7 bases. The CDR3 is 14 amino acids. Germline V CDR1 and CDR2: LGHDT, YNNKEL (reference sequence). The CDR3 reads CAGSQVAGAYEQYF. The CDR3, as DNA: TGTGCCGGCAGCCAAGTGGCGGGGGCGTACGAGCAGTACTTC.

This clonotype was seen a handful of times. This sequence joins TRBV4-2 and TRBJ2-7, with D perhaps matching TRBD1 or TRBD2 (5 bases each). Deletions cut 4 bases from V and 2 bases from J, with 18 bases between. The CDR3 is made up of 16 amino acids. Per the germline V gene, CDR1 is LGHNA and CDR2 is YNFKEQ. The CDR3 DNA sequence: TGTGCCAGCAGCCTACTCCCGGGGCAGGCCCCCTACGAGCAGTACTTC. Protein product: CASSLLPGQAPYEQYF.

The chain uses TRBV5-1 and TRBJ2-1, with D tentatively TRBD1 or TRBD2 (6 bases each). The CDR3 runs 15 residues. Germline CDR1 and CDR2: SGHRS and YFSETQ. V was clipped by 4 bases and J by 2 bases, with 13 bases between them. CDR3 sequence reads: CASSVRGETYNEQFF. The CDR3 DNA sequence: TGCGCCAGCAGCGTGAGGGGGGAAACCTACAATGAGCAGTTCTTC.

The J gene is TRBJ1-2, the V gene TRBV4-1, with 7 bases aligning to TRBD1. CDR1 MGHRA and CDR2 YSYEKL come from the germline V gene. The CDR3 covers 16 residues. Trimming took 2 bases from V and 3 from J; bases not matched to a gene: 9. The CDR3: CASSQRDSYSHYGYTF. The CDR3 DNA sequence: TGCGCCAGCAGCCAACGGGACAGCTACTCTCACTATGGCTACACCTTC.